These T cell receptor beta chains were read from a single sample in a study of blood T cell repertoires in COVID-19. Some clones are missing from TCRdb's copy, which holds only in-frame ones; the method was immunoSEQ multiplex PCR. The repertoire holds some 150,000 clones, nearly 80% seen once, with 14% in the top ten. Specimen: peripheral blood. Receptors were obtained from a woman older than 75 with acute or convalescent COVID-19. The CDR3 runs from the conserved cysteine through the conserved F or W. The D gene is left open where the match is weak. Rows give clone size only sometimes, using once, few, many, or a class for an expanded clone.

clone_size	v_call	j_call	d_call	cdr3_nt	cdr3_aa
few	TRBV6-2/TRBV6-3	TRBJ1-1	.	TGTGCCAGCAGCATACGGGTCCGCTCTGAAGCTTTCTTT	CASSIRVRSEAFF
.	TRBV10-3	TRBJ2-1	TRBD1	TGTGCCATCAGGTCGACAGGGGGACCCTACAATGAGCAGTTCTTC	CAIRSTGGPYNEQFF
.	TRBV30	TRBJ1-2	.	TGTGCCTGGAGTGTACTAGGAGGCTACACCTTC	CAWSVLGGYTF
.	TRBV24-1	TRBJ2-5	.	TGTGCCACCACCGGACAGCAAGAGACCCAGTACTTC	CATTGQQETQYF
.	TRBV2	TRBJ2-7	TRBD1	TGTGCCAGCAGGGACAGGGGCTACGAGCAGTACTTC	CASRDRGYEQYF
.	TRBV6-5	TRBJ1-3	.	TGTGCCAGCAGTTTCACCCGGTTAAGCTCTGGAAACACCATATATTTT	CASSFTRLSSGNTIYF
.	TRBV28	TRBJ2-7	.	TGTGCCAGCAGTTTAGGAGGGAGTGGCTCCTACGAGCAGTACTTC	CASSLGGSGSYEQYF
.	TRBV29-1	TRBJ2-1	.	TGCAGCGTTGTTCCCGGGTACAATGAGCAGTTCTTC	CSVVPGYNEQFF
.	TRBV7-2	TRBJ2-1	TRBD1	TGTGCCAGCAGCCAAGCCGGGACAGGGCCCAATGAGCAGTTCTTC	CASSQAGTGPNEQFF
once	TRBV4-1	TRBJ1-5	.	TGCGCCAGCAGCCAAGTGAGAGATCAGCCCCAGCATTTT	CASSQVRDQPQHF
once	TRBV4-1	TRBJ1-2	TRBD1	TGCGCCAGCAGCGGACAGGGGAACTATGGCTACACCTTC	CASSGQGNYGYTF
.	TRBV9	TRBJ2-3	TRBD2	TGTGCCAGCAGTCGGGGACTAGCGGGGAGCACAGATACGCAGTATTTT	CASSRGLAGSTDTQYF
.	TRBV27	TRBJ2-2	TRBD2	TGTGCCAGCAGTTCTGGGACTAGCTATGCCGGGGAGCTGTTTTTT	CASSSGTSYAGELFF
.	TRBV7-9	TRBJ1-2	.	TGTGCCAGCAGCTTAGAATCCGGGGGCTATGGCTACACCTTC	CASSLESGGYGYTF
.	TRBV5-1	TRBJ1-5	TRBD1	TGCGCCAGCAGCTTGGCTGGACAGGGTAATCAGCCCCAGCATTTT	CASSLAGQGNQPQHF
once	TRBV6-1	TRBJ2-5	TRBD2	TGTGCCAGCAGTGAAAGGGTAGCGGGGGATCCAAGGGAGACCCAGTACTTC	CASSERVAGDPRETQYF
.	TRBV29-1	TRBJ2-7	TRBD2	TGCAGCGTTTCCGGGACTAGCGGGAGTGCCTCCAACGAGCAGTACTTC	CSVSGTSGSASNEQYF
.	TRBV5-8	TRBJ2-3	TRBD2	TGTGCCAGCAGCTTGTTTCTAGCGGGTGGCACAGATACGCAGTATTTT	CASSLFLAGGTDTQYF
.	TRBV6-1	TRBJ2-6	.	TGTGCCAGCAGTGAAGCGCGCGGGGTCTCTGGGGCCAACGTCCTGACTTTC	CASSEARGVSGANVLTF
.	TRBV6-6	TRBJ1-1	.	TGTGCCAGCAGCGGCGGTTATGAAGCTTTCTTT	CASSGGYEAFF
.	TRBV24-1	TRBJ2-5	TRBD1	TGTGCCACCAGTGAGTACAGGGGGCTGCAAGAGACCCAGTACTTC	CATSEYRGLQETQYF
few	TRBV3-1/TRBV3-2	TRBJ1-4	.	TGTGCCAGCAGCCAGTTGGGAGGTGAAAAACTGTTTTTT	CASSQLGGEKLFF
.	TRBV20-1	TRBJ2-1	TRBD2	TGCAGTGCTAGTGTCGCTAGCGGGAGGAACAATGAGCAGTTCTTC	CSASVASGRNNEQFF
.	TRBV11-2	TRBJ1-1	.	TGTGCCAGCAGCTTCCCGGGGTGGCGAACTGAAGCTTTCTTT	CASSFPGWRTEAFF
.	TRBV12-3/TRBV12-4	TRBJ2-7	.	TGTGCCAGCAGGGGGGACATCTACGAGCAGTACTTC	CASRGDIYEQYF
.	TRBV18	TRBJ1-6	.	TGTGCCAGCTCACGCGCCGCCCGGGGGACTAATTCACCCCTCCACTTT	CASSRAARGTNSPLHF
.	TRBV28	TRBJ1-2	TRBD1	TGTGCCAGCAGTTCACCCGGGACAGGGGACAACTATGGCTACACCTTC	CASSSPGTGDNYGYTF
.	TRBV5-1	TRBJ1-1	.	TGCGCCAGCAGTCACGCCGACTCTGAAGCTTTCTTT	CASSHADSEAFF
.	TRBV4-1	TRBJ2-7	TRBD1	TGCGCCAGCAGCCAAGGAACAGGGGTCTCCTACGAGCAGTACTTC	CASSQGTGVSYEQYF
once	TRBV28	TRBJ1-5	.	TGTGCCAGCACCGGGACACCCGATCAGCCCCAGCATTTT	CASTGTPDQPQHF
.	TRBV2	TRBJ1-2	.	TGTGCCAGCAGACGGGGCTATGGCTACACCTTC	CASRRGYGYTF
few	TRBV27	TRBJ1-2	.	TGTGCCAGCAGCCCCAGTTGGGGGACTTATGGCTACACCTTC	CASSPSWGTYGYTF
.	TRBV6-5	TRBJ1-2	.	TGTGCCAGCAGGGTACTCGGACATAACTATGGCTACACCTTC	CASRVLGHNYGYTF
.	TRBV3-1/TRBV3-2	TRBJ1-6	.	TGTGCCAGCAGCCCCGTCTCCTATAATTCACCCCTCCACTTT	CASSPVSYNSPLHF
once	TRBV5-4	TRBJ1-5	.	TGTGCCGCCCGGACAGATAATCAGCCCCAGCATTTT	CAARTDNQPQHF
.	TRBV5-1	TRBJ1-1	.	TGCGCCAGCAGCTTGTTAACAGGAGTTTTGAACACTGAAGCTTTCTTT	CASSLLTGVLNTEAFF
.	TRBV5-1	TRBJ1-4	TRBD1	TGCGCCAGCAGCAAAGGGGACAGGGGCGAAAAACTGTTTTTT	CASSKGDRGEKLFF
.	TRBV18	TRBJ2-7	TRBD1	TGTGCCAGCTCATCTCGACAGGGGGTCTACGAGCAGTACTTC	CASSSRQGVYEQYF
.	TRBV29-1	TRBJ2-2	TRBD1	TGCAGCGTTGAAGGCAGGGGACAGGGGGTAAACACCGGGGAGCTGTTTTTT	CSVEGRGQGVNTGELFF
.	TRBV29-1	TRBJ2-7	TRBD1	TGCAGCGTTACGCCGGGACAGGGTGGCTCCGAGCAGTACTTC	CSVTPGQGGSEQYF
.	TRBV4-1	TRBJ1-6	.	TGCGCCAGCAGCCAAGGGGGGGGCGCGAATAATTCACCCCTCCACTTT	CASSQGGGANNSPLHF
.	TRBV2	TRBJ2-7	.	TGTGCCAGCAGTGAAAGAGAGAAGACCTACGAGCAGTACTTC	CASSEREKTYEQYF
.	TRBV27	TRBJ1-4	TRBD1	TGTGCCAGCAGTTCGGGACAGTTTAATGAAAAACTGTTTTTT	CASSSGQFNEKLFF
.	TRBV19	TRBJ1-1	.	TGTGCCAGTAGTTCTCTTAGGACAGCGAACACTGAAGCTTTCTTT	CASSSLRTANTEAFF
.	TRBV5-1	TRBJ2-1	.	TGCGCCAGCAGCTTTCCCCCCGTAAGCGAGCAGTTCTTC	CASSFPPVSEQFF